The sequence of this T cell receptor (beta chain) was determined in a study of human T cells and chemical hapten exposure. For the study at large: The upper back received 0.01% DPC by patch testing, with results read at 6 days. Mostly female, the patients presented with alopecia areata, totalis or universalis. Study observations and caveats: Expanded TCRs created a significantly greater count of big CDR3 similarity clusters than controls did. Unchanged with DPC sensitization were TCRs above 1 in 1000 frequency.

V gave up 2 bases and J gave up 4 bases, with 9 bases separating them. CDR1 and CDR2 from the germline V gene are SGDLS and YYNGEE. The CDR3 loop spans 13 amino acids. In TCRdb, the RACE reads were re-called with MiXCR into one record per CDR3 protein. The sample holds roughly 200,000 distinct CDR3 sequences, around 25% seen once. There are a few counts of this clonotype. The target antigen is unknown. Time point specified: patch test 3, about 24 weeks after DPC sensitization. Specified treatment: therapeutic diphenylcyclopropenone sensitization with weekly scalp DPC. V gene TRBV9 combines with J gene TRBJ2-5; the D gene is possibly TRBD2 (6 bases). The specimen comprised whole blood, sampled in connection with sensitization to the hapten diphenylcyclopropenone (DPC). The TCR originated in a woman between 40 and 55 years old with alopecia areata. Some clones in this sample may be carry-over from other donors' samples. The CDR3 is CASSVRAGETQYF. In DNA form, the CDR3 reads TGTGCCAGCAGCGTCCGAGCGGGAGAGACCCAGTACTTC.